This T cell receptor beta chain was observed in a study of T cell changes during pregnancy in multiple sclerosis. TCRdb's copy holds only in-frame clones and misses some; the assay was immunoSEQ multiplex PCR. The table lists roughly 120,000 clones, roughly nine tenths of them singletons. This clonotype was obtained from a female donor with multiple sclerosis, enrolled in a pregnancy study. This material consisted of peripheral blood, taken in the third trimester of pregnancy.

The CDR3 loop reads CASSPSGTGGQFF. CDR3 in DNA: TGTGCCAGCTCACCAAGCGGGACAGGGGGGCAGTTCTTC. This chain links TRBV18 with TRBJ2-1; 11 bases are shared with TRBD1. This CDR3 contains 13 residues. The germline V gene encodes CDR1 KGHSH and CDR2 LQKENI. The V gene end was trimmed by 2 bases and the J gene end by 12 bases; junction bases not matched to a gene: 3.